Below, 29 T cell receptor beta chains from the same sample are listed, as sequenced in a study of blood T cell repertoires in COVID-19. TCRdb's table, derived via immunoSEQ multiplex PCR, lists solely in-frame clones and lacks some. The data show 200,000 to 250,000 clones, 65% to 90% seen once. The sample consisted of PBMCs or T cells enriched from blood (not recorded which). These receptors were obtained from a woman aged 25 to 45 who had been exposed to COVID-19.

In DNA form, the CDR3 reads TGTGCCAGCAGTTACGGGACAGGGGGCCGTGAAGGCTACACCTTC. It yields the protein CASSYGTGGREGYTF. This rearrangement joins TRBV6-6 to TRBJ1-2; 12 nucleotides align to TRBD1. The V gene end was trimmed by 2 bases and the J gene end by 8 bases; junction bases not matched to a gene: 6. Germline V lookup: CDR1 MNHNY, CDR2 SVGAGI (reference sequence). The CDR3 spans 15 residues.

In its sample, this clone was seen once. The rearrangement joins TRBV3-1 (or the pseudogene TRBV3-2) to TRBJ1-1; D call uncertain. V was shortened by 4 bases and J by 2 bases, with 5 bases between the two germline ends. The CDR3 covers 12 residues. Germline V lookup: CDR1 LGHDT, CDR2 YNNKEL (reference sequence). The CDR3 DNA reads as TGTGCCAGCAGCCTCAGTAACACTGAAGCTTTCTTT. Its translation is CASSLSNTEAFF.

V and J are TRBV18 and TRBJ2-7, with TRBD2 matching 11 bases. The J segment lost 7 bases and the V segment lost 9 bases, leaving 14 bases of the junction unmatched. The CDR3 is 15 amino acids. Per germline, CDR1 KGHSH and CDR2 LQKENI. The CDR3 bases are TGTGCCAGTACCCTCGATAGCGGGGGGGCGAGTGAGCAGTACTTC. Protein: CASTLDSGGASEQYF.

The chain links TRBV9 to TRBJ2-3; 7 bases are shared with TRBD2. Germline V gene data show CDR1 as SGDLS and CDR2 as YYNGEE. CDR3 length: 16 amino acids. The junction had 8 bases not matched to a gene; V was cut back by 0 bases and J by 4 bases. In DNA, the CDR3 is TGTGCCAGCAGCGTAGAAGAGCGGGGCGTCGCAGATACGCAGTATTTT. It translates to CASSVEERGVADTQYF.

CDR3 DNA: TGTGCCAGCAGTTTAGGGGCCACCGGGGAGCTGTTTTTT. This sequence encodes CASSLGATGELFF. V gene TRBV12-3 or TRBV12-4 combines with J gene TRBJ2-2; D is undetermined. The ends were cut back, 1 base at V and 4 bases at J, with 4 bases in the middle. CDR3 length: 13 residues.

In nucleotides, the CDR3 is TGTGCCAGTAGTATGGGGACAGCACCTAACTATGGCTACACCTTC. This translates into CASSMGTAPNYGYTF. V and J are TRBV19 and TRBJ1-2; 7 bases match TRBD1. CDR1 and CDR2 (germline): LNHDA, SQIVND (reference sequence). With 3 bases clipped from V and 0 bases from J, the junction kept 4 bases outside the gene matches. The CDR3 covers 15 residues.

The sample holds a few counts of this clone. This chain uses TRBV15 with TRBJ2-1; 10 positions agree with TRBD2. V was pared by 8 bases and J by 6 bases, with 7 bases of the junction left unmatched. This CDR3 spans 14 amino acids. Germline CDR1 and CDR2: LNHNV and YYDKDF (reference sequence). Here the CDR3 reads CATLASGGFNEQFF. In DNA form, the CDR3 reads TGTGCCACCTTGGCTAGCGGGGGCTTCAATGAGCAGTTCTTC. The whole variable domain, filled in from reference TRBV15 and TRBJ2-1, reads DAMVIQNPRYQVTQFGKPVTLSCSQTLNHNVMYWYQQKSSQAPKLLFHYYDKDFNNEADTPDNFQSRRPNTSFCFLDIRSPGLGDTAMYLCATLASGGFNEQFFGPGTRLTVL.

This sequence joins TRBV6-5 and TRBJ2-7, with D possibly matching TRBD1 (6 bases). V dropped 11 bases and J dropped 2 bases, with 13 bases sitting between them. The CDR3 is 12 amino acids. CDR1 is MNHEY, CDR2 SVGAGI, per germline. This CDR3 reads CAARDTPYEQYF. CDR3 nucleotides: TGTGCCGCTAGGGACACCCCCTACGAGCAGTACTTC.

The chain couples TRBV7-8 to TRBJ1-5; D gene unclear. Germline values: CDR1 SGHVS, CDR2 FQNEAQ. V was cut by 1 base and J by 1 base, with 14 bases left in between. This CDR3 is built from 17 residues. The CDR3, as DNA: TGTGCCAGCAGCTTAGATTCCGGGGTCGAGAGCAATCAGCCCCAGCATTTT. It specifies CASSLDSGVESNQPQHF.

The gene calls are TRBV5-8 and TRBJ1-1, with 9 bases aligning to TRBD1. V was pared by 3 bases and J by 4 bases, with 13 bases of the junction left unmatched. Germline CDR1 SGHTS, CDR2 YDEGEE. CDR3 length: 17 amino acids. The CDR3 bases are TGTGCCAGCAGCTCCGAGAAATGGACAGGGGAGGGCACTGAAGCTTTCTTT. Protein sequence: CASSSEKWTGEGTEAFF.

The chain carries TRBV6-5 and TRBJ2-7, with 11 bases identical to TRBD1. Germline trimming cut 2 bases from V and 4 bases from J; bases unmatched to any gene: 4. Germline lookup yields CDR1 MNHEY and CDR2 SVGAGI. The CDR3 loop spans 15 amino acids. In DNA form, the CDR3 reads TGTGCCAGCAGTTACGCAGGGACAGGGGGTTACGAGCAGTACTTC. Its protein product is CASSYAGTGGYEQYF.

This clone was seen only once. The chain is built from TRBV7-2 and TRBJ2-7; 11 bases map to TRBD1. J lost 5 bases, V lost 4 bases, and 7 bases had no gene match. Germline assignment: CDR1 SGHTA and CDR2 FQGNSA. The CDR3 loop spans 15 amino acids. The DNA for the CDR3 is TGTGCCAGCAGCTACCAGGGGGACAGGGGGAACGAGCAGTACTTC. It codes for CASSYQGDRGNEQYF.

This clone was observed a single time. Written as DNA, the CDR3 is TGCAGCGGCGGGGACAGAAATCAGCCCCAGCATTTT. This codes for CSGGDRNQPQHF. The chain joins TRBV29-1 to TRBJ1-5, with 7 bases that match TRBD1. The CDR3 sequence is 12 residues long. V shed 7 bases, J shed 4 bases, and the junction held 4 bases outside the gene matches. Germline assignment: CDR1 SQVTM and CDR2 ANQGSEA.

The chain employs TRBV30 and TRBJ2-6; maybe TRBD1 (6 bases). The germline gives CDR1 GTSNPN, CDR2 SVGIG (reference sequence). Trimming stripped 3 bases from V and 0 bases from J, with 12 bases between. This CDR3 spans 16 amino acids. The CDR3 DNA follows: TGTGCCTGGAGACTCCGAGGGGGCTCTGGGGCCAACGTCCTGACTTTC. Its translation: CAWRLRGGSGANVLTF.

This clone occurred a few times. The gene calls are TRBV6-5 and TRBJ2-7; 7 bases are shared with TRBD1. The CDR3 runs 15 residues. V dropped 5 bases and J dropped 0; count of bases not matched to a gene: 7. Germline CDR1 reads MNHEY; CDR2 reads SVGAGI. CDR3 loop: CASSTGTAISYEQYF. The CDR3, as DNA: TGTGCCAGCAGTACCGGGACAGCGATCTCCTACGAGCAGTACTTC.

In the case of this clone: The same CDR3 also results from other DNA sequences found in this sample. The V gene is TRBV20-1, the J gene TRBJ1-1, with TRBD1 as a possible D gene (6 bases). Per the germline V gene, CDR1 is DFQATT and CDR2 is SNEGSKA (reference sequence). This CDR3 is 11 amino acids long. The V end lost 5 bases, the J end lost 8 bases, and 12 bases lay between the germline ends. The CDR3 DNA reads TGCAGTGCTCGCCCCGGACAGGAAGCTTTCTTT. Translated, it gives CSARPGQEAFF.

The chain links TRBV19 to TRBJ2-5; D might be TRBD1 (5 bases). The V end was cut by 1 base, the J end by 2 bases, with 14 bases between. The CDR3 contains 16 residues. Germline CDR1 is LNHDA and CDR2 is SQIVND (reference sequence). In nucleotides, the CDR3 is TGTGCCAGTAGTATAGGGGGCACCGTTTGGCAAGAGACCCAGTACTTC. Its protein is CASSIGGTVWQETQYF. Full variable domain (missing parts from reference TRBV19 and TRBJ2-5): DGGITQSPKYLFRKEGQNVTLSCEQNLNHDAMYWYRQDPGQGLRLIYYSQIVNDFQKGDIAEGYSVSREKKESFPLTVTSAQKNPTAFYLCASSIGGTVWQETQYFGPGTRLLVL.

The chain employs TRBV25-1 and TRBJ2-3, with TRBD1 as a possible D gene (7 bases). Per the germline V gene, CDR1 is MGHDK and CDR2 is SYGVNS. Trimming left V 10 bases short and J 0 bases short, with 17 bases between. This CDR3 has 15 residues. CDR3 protein: CATLRAGGSTDTQYF. The CDR3 coding sequence is TGTGCCACCCTGCGGGCAGGGGGGAGCACAGATACGCAGTATTTT.

The rearrangement joins TRBV4-2 to TRBJ2-1; D unclear. V was trimmed by 0 bases and J by 10 bases, leaving 10 bases between them. The germline CDR1 and CDR2 sequences are LGHNA and YNFKEQ. This CDR3 has 13 amino acids. CDR3 region: CASSQDLSEEQFF. CDR3 coding DNA: TGTGCCAGCAGCCAAGATCTCAGTGAAGAGCAGTTCTTC.

This clone occurred a few times. CDR3: CAWTSKTGKSYEQYF. The CDR3 bases are TGTGCCTGGACCTCTAAGACAGGGAAGTCCTACGAGCAGTACTTC. The chain carries TRBV30 and TRBJ2-7, with TRBD1 matching over 7 bases. V lost 4 bases to trimming and J lost 1 base; unmatched junction nucleotides: 10. Germline CDR1 and CDR2: GTSNPN and SVGIG (reference sequence). CDR3 length: 15 amino acids.

The chain employs TRBV4-2 and TRBJ2-2; 10 nucleotides line up with TRBD2. Germline trimming cut 1 base from V and 6 bases from J; bases unmatched to any gene: 8. The CDR3 sequence is 17 residues long. Germline-derived CDR1 and CDR2 are LGHNA and YNFKEQ. The CDR3 region is CASSQVGIAGGAGELFF. CDR3 in DNA: TGTGCCAGCAGCCAAGTAGGAATAGCGGGGGGTGCCGGGGAGCTGTTTTTT.

The V gene is TRBV10-3, the J gene TRBJ2-7; 9 bases align to TRBD1. The germline V gene encodes CDR1 ENHRY and CDR2 SYGVKD. The CDR3 totals 12 residues. The V gene end was trimmed by 7 bases and the J gene end by 5 bases; junction bases not matched to a gene: 3. The CDR3 spells CAIKDRGDEQYF. CDR3 nucleotides: TGTGCCATCAAGGACAGGGGTGACGAGCAGTACTTC.

CDR3 nucleotides: TGTGCCAGCAGTGCCGGGGAGGGAAACACCATATATTTT. As protein: CASSAGEGNTIYF. The chain couples TRBV2 to TRBJ1-3; D ambiguous. This CDR3 has 13 residues. The V gene's germline CDR1 is SNHLY and CDR2 FYNNEI. V was shortened by 4 bases and J by 4 bases, with 8 bases between the two germline ends.

The rearrangement links TRBV11-3 to TRBJ2-1; TRBD2 agrees at 7 bases. Per the germline V gene, CDR1 is SGHNT and CDR2 is YENEEA. The CDR3 is made up of 16 amino acids. The V and J ends lost 6 bases and 3 bases, in that order; junction bases with no gene match: 11. CDR3 in DNA: TGTGCCAGCAGTCGCAAAGAGGGGAGGGTCTACAATGAGCAGTTCTTC. Its translation is CASSRKEGRVYNEQFF.

V and J are TRBV11-3 and TRBJ1-2, with TRBD1 as a possible D gene (5 bases). V lost 5 bases, J lost 4 bases, and 14 bases lay in between. The CDR3 contains 14 residues. The germline V gene encodes CDR1 SGHNT and CDR2 YENEEA. CDR3 sequence: CASSLPKGIYGYTF. The CDR3 DNA sequence: TGTGCCAGCAGCCTCCCGAAGGGGATCTATGGCTACACCTTC.

As concerns this clone: This specimen includes other DNA sequences encoding the same CDR3. V and J are TRBV29-1 and TRBJ1-1; tentative D call: TRBD1 (5 bases). Germline CDR1 SQVTM, CDR2 ANQGSEA. V lost 4 bases, J lost 8 bases, and 8 bases lay in between. The CDR3 runs to 10 residues. This CDR3 is CSVGGTEAFF. The CDR3 DNA is TGCAGCGTTGGCGGGACCGAAGCTTTCTTT.

The chain joins TRBV12-5 to TRBJ1-3, with 7 bases lining up with TRBD1. CDR3 length: 16 amino acids. Germline V CDR1 and CDR2: LGHNT, FRNRAP. The junction had 9 bases not matched to a gene; V was cut back by 7 bases and J by 0 bases. The CDR3 here is CASAPGQRISGNTIYF. As DNA, the CDR3 is TGTGCTAGTGCTCCGGGACAGCGCATCTCTGGAAACACCATATATTTT. The variable domain in full, with the rest retrieved from reference TRBV12-5 and TRBJ1-3, is DARVTQTPRHKVTEMGQEVTMRCQPILGHNTVFWYRQTMMQGLELLAYFRNRAPLDDSGMPKDRFSAEMPDATLATLKIQPSEPRDSAVYFCASAPGQRISGNTIYFGEGSWLTVV.

The rearrangement links TRBV19 to TRBJ2-6; D remains unclear. This CDR3 contains 18 residues. Germline values: CDR1 LNHDA, CDR2 SQIVND (reference sequence). V gave up 1 base and J gave up 0 bases, with 13 bases separating them. The CDR3 DNA follows: TGTGCCAGTAGTATAGGCCCGGCGGTCCTCTCTGGGGCCAACGTCCTGACTTTC. Its protein is CASSIGPAVLSGANVLTF.

The rearrangement joins TRBV9 to TRBJ2-2; 14 bases map to TRBD2. The CDR3 has 17 amino acids. Germline V gene sequence: CDR1 SGDLS, CDR2 YYNGEE. After removal of 4 bases from V and 7 bases from J, the junction contained 9 bases not matched to a gene. Here the CDR3 reads CASSLTGTSGGGGELFF. CDR3 DNA sequence: TGTGCCAGCAGCTTAACCGGGACTAGCGGGGGCGGCGGGGAGCTGTTTTTT.